The 26 T cell receptor beta chains in this list originate from one sample, sequenced in a study of response to subunit inactivated influenza vaccine. TCRdb called the RT-PCR reads again in MiXCR, with one record for every CDR3 protein. The sample has 650,000 to 800,000 distinct CDR3 sequences, approximately 17% seen once. The specimen comprised PBMCs from blood, sampled 5 to 6 days after vaccination. Every receptor here comes from a man aged 50 or older who received an inactivated influenza vaccine.

The J gene is TRBJ2-3, the V gene TRBV20-1, with D possibly being TRBD2 (7 bases). Trimming shortened V by 0 bases and J by 1 base, and 8 bases separated the two germline ends. This CDR3 contains 14 residues. The germline V gene encodes CDR1 DFQATT and CDR2 SNEGSKA (reference sequence). The CDR3 DNA follows: TGCAGTGCTAGAGAAGGGGGGGGCACAGATACGCAGTATTTT. It yields the protein CSAREGGGTDTQYF.

This clonotype was seen only a few times. The rearrangement links TRBV11-2 to TRBJ1-1, with D maybe TRBD1 (6 bases). In germline, CDR1 is SGHAT, CDR2 FQNNGV. Deletions cut 2 bases from V and 12 bases from J, with 16 bases between. The CDR3 length is 13 residues. The DNA of the CDR3 is TGTGCCAGCAGCTTAAGGCAGGGGACGCTAACTTTCTTT. This encodes CASSLRQGTLTFF.

The J gene is TRBJ1-2, the V gene TRBV4-2, with 7 bases matching TRBD1. The CDR3 is 14 residues long. The V and J ends lost 1 base and 3 bases, in that order; junction bases with no gene match: 2. Germline V gene data show CDR1 as LGHNA and CDR2 as YNFKEQ. The CDR3 region is CASSQAGGDYGYTF. The DNA for the CDR3 is TGTGCCAGCAGCCAAGCAGGGGGGGACTATGGCTACACCTTC.

This clonotype was counted a single time. The chain employs TRBV6-2 or TRBV6-3 and TRBJ2-7, with D tentatively TRBD2 (6 bases). The CDR3 consists of 16 residues. Trimming took 6 bases from V and 0 from J, leaving 18 bases between them. Germline V lookup: CDR1 MNHEY, CDR2 SVGEGT. CDR3 in DNA: TGTGCCAGCAGGCCACCCGGGACTCTGAGCTCCTACGAGCAGTACTTC. As protein: CASRPPGTLSSYEQYF.

This clonotype has more than one count but fewer than ten. The chain recombines TRBV28 with TRBJ2-2, with 9 bases that match TRBD1. Germline CDR1 and CDR2: MDHEN and SYDVKM. Trimming cost V 4 bases and J 6 bases; bases outside gene matches: 6. The CDR3 spans 15 residues. The CDR3 loop reads CASSSPGQGPGELFF. The DNA of the CDR3 is TGTGCCAGCAGTTCCCCTGGACAGGGGCCCGGGGAGCTGTTTTTT.

This chain links TRBV7-2 with TRBJ2-7; 14 bases are shared with TRBD2. V dropped 7 bases and J dropped 5; count of bases not matched to a gene: 10. CDR1 and CDR2 (germline): SGHTA, FQGNSA. The CDR3 sequence is 16 residues long. The CDR3 region is CASTYRGTSGRNEQYF. The CDR3, as DNA: TGTGCCAGCACCTATCGGGGGACTAGCGGGAGAAACGAGCAGTACTTC.

CDR3 sequence reads: CSGAAYGNTQYF. The CDR3, as DNA: TGCAGTGGAGCGGCCTATGGGAATACGCAGTATTTT. The gene calls are TRBV20-1 and TRBJ2-3; possibly TRBD2 for D (5 bases). The ends were cut back, 7 bases at V and 7 bases at J, with 15 bases in the middle. From germline, CDR1 is DFQATT and CDR2 SNEGSKA (reference sequence). The CDR3 spans 12 residues.

This clonotype appeared a few times. The chain carries TRBV4-2 and TRBJ1-6; 8 bases match TRBD1. V lost 1 base to trimming and J lost 7 bases; unmatched junction nucleotides: 6. Germline assignment: CDR1 LGHNA and CDR2 YNFKEQ. The CDR3 is made up of 16 amino acids. DNA for the CDR3: TGTGCCAGCAGCCAAGTTAGACAGGGGCACAATTCACCCCTCCACTTT. It encodes CASSQVRQGHNSPLHF.

This clonotype was counted many times. The gene calls are TRBV6-1 and TRBJ2-1; 8 positions match TRBD2. Germline V CDR1 and CDR2: MNHNS, SASEGT. The length of the CDR3 is 15 residues. V lost 6 bases, J lost 1 base, and 5 bases stayed unmatched. CDR3 loop: CASRATSGSYNEQFF. The CDR3 nucleotides are TGTGCCAGCAGAGCCACTAGCGGATCCTACAATGAGCAGTTCTTC.

J is TRBJ1-5 and V is TRBV24-1; D gene uncertain. Germline lookup yields CDR1 KGHDR and CDR2 SFDVKD. V lost 0 bases, J lost 5 bases, and 7 bases lay in between. CDR3 length: 14 amino acids. Written as DNA, the CDR3 is TGTGCCACCAGTGATTTGACCGGGGATCAGCCCCAGCATTTT. Amino acids: CATSDLTGDQPQHF.

This clonotype was seen ten or more times. This rearrangement joins TRBV4-2 to TRBJ2-1; 9 bases are shared with TRBD2. The CDR3 loop spans 16 amino acids. From germline, CDR1 is LGHNA and CDR2 YNFKEQ. Trimming cost V 4 bases and J 0 bases; bases outside gene matches: 4. The CDR3 DNA is TGTGCCAGCAGCCTTAATAGCGGGAGCTCCTACAATGAGCAGTTCTTC. Translated, it gives CASSLNSGSSYNEQFF.

With respect to this clonotype: One junction end disagrees with the germline gene, perhaps due to a read error. The V call is TRBV5-1, the J call TRBJ2-1, with TRBD2 matching over 9 bases. The CDR3 covers 16 residues. The germline CDR1 and CDR2 sequences are SGHRS and YFSETQ. The CDR3: CASSLVDSGSYNEQFF. The CDR3 DNA sequence: TGTGCCAGCAGCTTAGTGGATAGCGGGAGCTACAATGAGCAGTTCTTC.

The J gene is TRBJ2-7, the V gene TRBV12-3 or TRBV12-4, with 14 bases fitting TRBD2. The CDR3 runs to 17 residues. V lost 5 bases and J lost 1; bases outside the gene matches: 7. CDR3 region: CASSLGLAGGTSYEQYF. The CDR3 DNA follows: TGTGCCAGCAGTCTCGGACTAGCGGGAGGTACTTCCTACGAGCAGTACTTC.

The chain has TRBV4-1 and TRBJ1-1; D possibly corresponds to TRBD1 (5 bases). CDR1 and CDR2 from the germline V gene are MGHRA and YSYEKL. V lost 1 base and J 1 base, leaving 13 bases between the germline ends. The CDR3 extends over 16 amino acids. The CDR3: CASSQGRGYRNTEAFF. The DNA of the CDR3 is TGCGCCAGCAGCCAAGGACGGGGCTACAGGAACACTGAAGCTTTCTTT.

This clonotype was counted many times. At one of its ends the junction is not consistent with the germline gene, which may arise from a read error. V is TRBV12-3 or TRBV12-4 and J is TRBJ1-6; possible D gene TRBD1, 5 bases. The CDR3 spans 13 residues. In DNA form, the CDR3 reads TGTGCCAGTAGACAGTCCTCTAATTCACCCCTCCACTTT. Translation: CASRQSSNSPLHF.

The CDR3 here is CSAGTGGDGYTF. CDR3 nucleotides: TGCAGTGCAGGGACAGGGGGCGACGGCTACACCTTC. V is TRBV20-1 and J is TRBJ1-2; TRBD1 matches 12 bases. V shed 6 bases and J 8 bases; nucleotides not matched to a gene: 4. CDR1 and CDR2 from the germline V gene are DFQATT and SNEGSKA (reference sequence). This CDR3 contains 12 residues.

Here the CDR3 DNA reads TGTGCCAGCAGCAAAAACGGCAGGGTAGAAGAGACCCAGTACTTC. It codes for CASSKNGRVEETQYF. The genes are TRBV21-1 and TRBJ2-5; TRBD2, the table's D call, lacks a check against the DNA. TRBV21-1 is noted as a pseudogene. The CDR3 is 15 amino acids.

The gene calls are TRBV7-9 and TRBJ2-7; D not certain. Looked up from germline, CDR1 is SEHNR and CDR2 is FQNEAQ (reference sequence). V dropped 5 bases and J dropped 5 bases, with 10 bases sitting between them. The CDR3 totals 12 residues. CDR3 bases: TGTGCCAGCAGCCCCGCCTGGGACGAGCAGTACTTC. Encoded protein: CASSPAWDEQYF. The whole variable domain, remainder taken from reference TRBV7-9 and TRBJ2-7, is DTGVSQNPRHKITKRGQNVTFRCDPISEHNRLYWYRQTLGQGPEFLTYFQNEAQLEKSRLLSDRFSAERPKGSFSTLEIQRTEQGDSAMYLCASSPAWDEQYFGPGTRLTVT.

The chain employs TRBV10-3 and TRBJ2-3, with 9 bases aligning to TRBD1. V was clipped by 3 bases and J by 2 bases; unmatched bases: 9. Germline V gene lookup returns CDR1 ENHRY and CDR2 SYGVKD. The CDR3 length is 17 residues. CDR3 amino acids: CAISDAGTGSTTDTQYF. The CDR3 DNA reads TGTGCCATCAGTGATGCGGGGACAGGGTCGACCACAGATACGCAGTATTTT.

A few counts support this clonotype. The V gene is TRBV20-1, the J gene TRBJ1-1; D gene ambiguous. CDR3 length: 14 residues. Per the germline V gene, CDR1 is DFQATT and CDR2 is SNEGSKA (reference sequence). With 3 bases removed from V and 1 base from J, the gap between germline ends came to 12 bases. Written as DNA, the CDR3 is TGCAGTGCTAGGCGTGGGGAGGGGAACACTGAAGCTTTCTTT. It codes for CSARRGEGNTEAFF.

This clonotype turned up a few times. The V gene is TRBV12-3 or TRBV12-4, the J gene TRBJ2-2, with 10 bases that match TRBD2. CDR3 size: 13 residues. V gave up 7 bases and J gave up 4 bases; unmatched junction bases: 0. The CDR3 here is CASKRGGTGELFF. The CDR3 DNA reads as TGTGCCAGCAAGCGGGGGGGCACCGGGGAGCTGTTTTTT.

The chain joins TRBV30 to TRBJ2-1; 11 nucleotides line up with TRBD1. This CDR3 has 16 residues. V gave up 8 bases and J gave up 4 bases; unmatched junction bases: 13. CDR1 is GTSNPN and CDR2 is SVGIG in the germline V gene (reference sequence). The CDR3 sequence: CARSGQGAYAYNEQFF. The CDR3 DNA is TGTGCCCGCAGTGGACAGGGGGCTTACGCGTACAATGAGCAGTTCTTC. Full variable domain (missing parts from reference TRBV30 and TRBJ2-1): SQTIHQWPATLVQPVGSPLSLECTVEGTSNPNLYWYRQAAGRGLQLLFYSVGIGQISSEVPQNLSASRPQDRQFILSSKKLLLSDSGFYLCARSGQGAYAYNEQFFGPGTRLTVL.

The chain combines TRBV4-2 with TRBJ1-1; maybe TRBD1 (6 bases). Germline-derived CDR1 and CDR2 are LGHNA and YNFKEQ. Trimming pared 0 bases from V and 5 bases from J, leaving 10 bases between. This CDR3 has 14 amino acids. CDR3 DNA sequence: TGTGCCAGCAGCCAAGAGTGGGGGCGTACTGAAGCTTTCTTT. Its translation is CASSQEWGRTEAFF.

CDR3 nucleotide sequence: TGCAGTGCTCTCCGTTATGCCACTGAAGCTTTCTTT. This encodes CSALRYATEAFF. The V and J genes are TRBV20-1 and TRBJ1-1, with unresolved D. The CDR3 sequence is 12 residues long. The V and J ends lost 5 bases and 4 bases respectively, with 11 bases between them. Germline V lookup: CDR1 DFQATT, CDR2 SNEGSKA (reference sequence).

J is TRBJ1-5 and V is TRBV20-1, with 7 bases that match TRBD1. CDR1 and CDR2 (germline): DFQATT, SNEGSKA (reference sequence). The CDR3 contains 13 residues. J gave up 6 bases and V 1 base, and 3 bases lay outside the gene matches. CDR3 loop: CSARGQGSQPQHF. The CDR3 nucleotides are TGCAGTGCTAGAGGACAGGGTAGTCAGCCCCAGCATTTT.

In this sample, this clonotype turned up a few times. V gene TRBV11-2 combines with J gene TRBJ2-2; 14 nucleotides align to TRBD2. Germline CDR1 is SGHAT and CDR2 is FQNNGV. The trim removed 2 bases at V and 6 bases at J, leaving 11 bases unmatched. The CDR3 contains 19 residues. This CDR3 reads CASSLIAGTSGSRAGELFF. The DNA of the CDR3 is TGTGCCAGCAGCTTAATTGCCGGGACTAGCGGGAGTAGGGCCGGGGAGCTGTTTTTT. Full variable domain (rest looked up from reference TRBV11-2 and TRBJ2-2): EAGVAQSPRYKIIEKRQSVAFWCNPISGHATLYWYQQILGQGPKLLIQFQNNGVVDDSQLPKDRFSAERLKGVDSTLKIQPAKLEDSAVYLCASSLIAGTSGSRAGELFFGEGSRLTVL.